This T cell receptor (beta chain) was recovered during a study of Graves' ophthalmopathy and Graves' hyperthyroidism. Study-wide context: The authors defined stable hyperthyroidism as no ophthalmopathy within 18 months of follow-up.

RNA transcripts were the template, and TCR beta CDR3 regions were amplified from them. HTBI-primed first-round RT-PCR preceded second-round multiplex PCR. One entry per CDR3 protein results from TCRdb running MiXCR on the multiplex PCR reads. The table includes approximately 1.2 million distinct CDR3 sequences, 35% to 45% detected once. Study-wide results and caveats: Progression of ophthalmopathy was predicted by the model with less than 71% sensitivity and approximately 72% specificity.

Included hyperthyroidism patients were aged 18 to 65 and newly diagnosed (under 2 months' duration). Diagnosis used clinical symptoms, serum thyroxine, TRAb, thyroid ultrasound and orbital computed tomography. Details on this clonotype: Its antigen is currently unknown.

This clonotype originated in an adult man with Graves' hyperthyroidism. The sample was peripheral blood or thyroid tissue (not recorded which).

The CDR3 sequence is CASSNYRVGELFF. In DNA, the CDR3 is TGTGCCAGCAGCAATTACAGGGTCGGGGAGCTGTTTTTT. This rearrangement joins TRBV14 to TRBJ2-2, with TRBD1 as a possible D gene (6 bases). The CDR3 runs to 13 residues. Germline lookup yields CDR1 SGHDN and CDR2 FVKESK. V was clipped by 5 bases and J by 7 bases, with 11 bases between them.